The 18 T cell receptor beta chains below were found in one sample sequenced in a study of regulatory and conventional T cells in RAG deficiency (dated by TCRdb to the late 2010s). Conventional CD4+ T cells were purified from blood as CD25-low CD127-high cells before genomic DNA extraction. The library was obtained by the immunoSEQ multiplex PCR assay. TCRdb provides this immuneACCESS table in a form limited to in-frame rearrangements. Some clones are lacking; in checked studies, under half of them reflect an unresolved V gene, and why the rest are absent is not known. The sample table records more than 35,000 clones; about 87% of these occur just once. The top ten hold 0.4% to 0.55% of the sample. The same specimen was also included in a second study, on regulatory T cells. According to the second study: The multiplex PCR used 52 forward TRBV primers and 13 reverse TRBJ primers, with assay-based and computational corrections for amplification bias.

Sequencing was performed on CD4+ effector T cells sorted from blood. The receptors derive from a human donor in good health.

The chain couples TRBV9 to TRBJ2-2; tentatively, D is TRBD1 or TRBD2 (5 bases each). Per the germline V gene, CDR1 is SGDLS and CDR2 is YYNGEE. The CDR3 contains 16 residues. V shed 0 bases and J shed 5 bases, with 14 bases lying between them. The CDR3 region is CASSVVAGTGTGELFF. The DNA of the CDR3 is TGTGCCAGCAGCGTAGTCGCAGGGACCGGTACCGGGGAGCTGTTTTTT.

The genes are TRBV5-1 and TRBJ2-1, with 8 bases lining up with TRBD2. The CDR3 totals 15 residues. CDR1 SGHRS and CDR2 YFSETQ come from the germline V gene. After removal of 4 bases from V and 6 bases from J, the junction contained 9 bases not matched to a gene. This CDR3 reads CASSQNMGLGNEQFF. The CDR3 nucleotides are TGCGCCAGCAGCCAAAATATGGGACTAGGCAATGAGCAGTTCTTC.

The chain joins TRBV29-1 to TRBJ2-1, with no clear D. Trimming removed 7 bases from V and 4 bases from J, with 8 bases in between. The CDR3 covers 11 residues. Germline V gene sequence: CDR1 SQVTM, CDR2 ANQGSEA. The CDR3 coding sequence is TGCAGCGGAAGCTCGTACAATGAGCAGTTCTTC. The encoded protein is CSGSSYNEQFF.

This chain joins TRBV4-2 and TRBJ1-5; D is possibly TRBD1 (5 bases). V lost 0 bases and J 6 bases, leaving 9 bases between the germline ends. The CDR3 spans 14 residues. Germline V lookup: CDR1 LGHNA, CDR2 YNFKEQ. CDR3 sequence (DNA): TGTGCCAGCAGCCAAGACAGGGTGGGTCAGCCCCAGCATTTT. Encoded protein: CASSQDRVGQPQHF.

DNA of the CDR3: TGTGCCAGTAGTATCTCCGGGACAGGGCTCTACGAGCAGTACTTC. Protein: CASSISGTGLYEQYF. The chain employs TRBV19 and TRBJ2-7, with 9 nucleotides matching TRBD1. The length of the CDR3 is 15 residues. The V gene's germline CDR1 is LNHDA and CDR2 SQIVND (reference sequence). Trimming cost V 3 bases and J 3 bases; bases outside gene matches: 6.

The gene calls are TRBV11-3 and TRBJ1-1; possible D gene TRBD1, 6 bases. Trimming took 6 bases from V and 3 from J, leaving 8 bases between them. The CDR3 runs to 12 residues. Germline V gene sequence: CDR1 SGHNT, CDR2 YENEEA. This CDR3 is CASRDSDTEAFF. Here the CDR3 DNA reads TGTGCCAGCAGGGACAGTGACACTGAAGCTTTCTTT.

The gene calls are TRBV30 and TRBJ2-1; the match to TRBD2 covers 15 bases. Germline V lookup: CDR1 GTSNPN, CDR2 SVGIG (reference sequence). This CDR3 region has 18 residues. V shed 2 bases, J shed 7 bases, and the junction held 12 bases outside the gene matches. For the CDR3, the DNA is TGTGCCTGGAGTAGGACCCGGACTAGCGGGAGGGCCGGGAATGAGCAGTTCTTC. Protein: CAWSRTRTSGRAGNEQFF.

The chain recombines TRBV7-9 with TRBJ1-3, with unresolved D. Germline V CDR1 and CDR2: SEHNR, FQNEAQ (reference sequence). There are 18 residues in the CDR3. V was shortened by 5 bases and J by 0 bases, with 20 bases between the two germline ends. The CDR3 DNA reads TGTGCCAGCAGCCTCTCCGGGTCCTACCGTTCCTCTGGAAACACCATATATTTT. Translation gives CASSLSGSYRSSGNTIYF.

This clone was recorded only once. The chain joins TRBV7-2 to TRBJ2-1; D not certain. The CDR3 contains 12 residues. The V gene lost 1 base and the J gene lost 10 bases, with 8 bases spanning the gap. Germline CDR1 and CDR2: SGHTA and FQGNSA. The CDR3: CASSLGWIEQFF. Here the CDR3 DNA reads TGTGCCAGCAGCTTAGGGTGGATCGAGCAGTTCTTC.

This chain connects TRBV5-1 to TRBJ2-1, with D possibly being TRBD1 or TRBD2 (5 bases each). V lost 1 base, J lost 3 bases, and 11 bases lay in between. CDR1 and CDR2 from the germline V gene are SGHRS and YFSETQ. The CDR3 covers 15 residues. The CDR3, as DNA: TGCGCCAGCAGCTTGTGGGGGAATGGCTACAATGAGCAGTTCTTC. Amino acid sequence: CASSLWGNGYNEQFF.

This rearrangement joins TRBV5-1 to TRBJ1-1; 9 nucleotides line up with TRBD1. The CDR3 has 14 residues. CDR1 is SGHRS and CDR2 is YFSETQ in the germline V gene. V was clipped by 4 bases and J by 5 bases; unmatched bases: 6. For the CDR3, the DNA is TGCGCCAGCAGCGGCACAGGGGGCTTGACTGAAGCTTTCTTT. Its protein is CASSGTGGLTEAFF.

The CDR3: CASSQERGQQYF. CDR3 nucleotide sequence: TGTGCCAGCAGCCAGGAGCGGGGGCAGCAGTATTTT. The chain has TRBV5-4 and TRBJ2-3, with TRBD2 matching 8 bases. CDR3 length: 12 amino acids. Germline CDR1 reads SGHNT; CDR2 reads YYREEE (reference sequence). After removal of 4 bases from V and 11 bases from J, the junction contained 6 bases not matched to a gene. Drawing the rest from reference TRBV5-4 and TRBJ2-3, the complete variable domain is ETGVTQSPTHLIKTRGQQVTLRCSSQSGHNTVSWYQQALGQGPQFIFQYYREEENGRGNFPPRFSGLQFPNYSSELNVNALELDDSALYLCASSQERGQQYFGPGTRLTVL.

V usage is TRBV19 and J usage is TRBJ2-5; D perhaps matches TRBD1 (5 bases). Germline CDR1 is LNHDA and CDR2 is SQIVND (reference sequence). The CDR3 spans 13 residues. Between the trimmed V and J ends, which lost 6 bases and 3 bases, there was a span of 11 bases. The CDR3 loop is CASSRQSEETQYF. The CDR3 nucleotides are TGTGCCAGTAGCCGACAGTCTGAAGAGACCCAGTACTTC.

The chain carries TRBV27 and TRBJ1-2; 8 bases map to TRBD1. Per the germline V gene, CDR1 is MNHEY and CDR2 is SMNVEV (reference sequence). The CDR3 totals 17 residues. V was clipped by 7 bases and J by 4 bases; unmatched bases: 17. Here the CDR3 reads CASKRLQSGQAGYGYTF. In nucleotides, the CDR3 is TGTGCCAGCAAACGACTTCAATCGGGACAGGCAGGCTATGGCTACACCTTC.

This clone is a singleton in its sample. The chain couples TRBV4-2 to TRBJ1-2; no clear D. V was shortened by 0 bases and J by 8 bases, with 16 bases between the two germline ends. CDR3 length: 15 amino acids. Germline CDR1 LGHNA, CDR2 YNFKEQ. The CDR3 loop is CASSQEEARWTGYTF. The CDR3 region has the DNA TGTGCCAGCAGCCAAGAGGAAGCCCGGTGGACGGGCTACACCTTC.

This rearrangement joins TRBV30 to TRBJ1-5; D remains unclear. Trimming took 1 base from V and 0 from J, leaving 10 bases between them. The germline V gene encodes CDR1 GTSNPN and CDR2 SVGIG (reference sequence). This CDR3 is built from 15 residues. The CDR3: CAWSGEGNSNQPQHF. The CDR3 DNA reads as TGTGCCTGGAGTGGGGAAGGCAATAGCAATCAGCCCCAGCATTTT.

V usage is TRBV1 and J usage is TRBJ2-4; the table names TRBD1, a call not compared with the DNA. TRBV1 is described as a pseudogene. This CDR3 is 16 amino acids long. The CDR3 here is CTSSQAHRDRVNIQYF. In DNA, the CDR3 is TGCACCAGCAGCCAAGCACACCGGGACAGGGTAAACATTCAGTACTTC.

The chain has TRBV6-5 and TRBJ2-1; a weak D match, TRBD1 (6 bases). The CDR3 has 15 amino acids. V dropped 5 bases and J dropped 2 bases, with 13 bases sitting between them. The germline gives CDR1 MNHEY, CDR2 SVGAGI. The CDR3 here is CASSQGQLTYNEQFF. The CDR3, as DNA: TGTGCCAGCAGTCAAGGACAGCTCACCTACAATGAGCAGTTCTTC.